This T cell receptor beta chain was sequenced in a study of T cell responses to AZD1222 COVID-19 vaccine. The method was immunoSEQ multiplex PCR; TCRdb's version includes in-frame clones alone and lacks a portion of them. The data contain around 92,000 clones, 70% to 90% of them singletons. The study, taken as a whole, reports: Seropositive AZD1222 recipients at baseline numbered only five or six.

With respect to this clone: The target antigen is unknown.

The germline V gene encodes CDR1 GTSNPN and CDR2 SVGIG (reference sequence). The CDR3 loop spans 13 amino acids. With V trimmed by 3 bases and J by 6 bases, 4 bases remained unmatched. The origin of this receptor is an adult in good health. The sample was peripheral blood, taken on day 0 of AZD1222 vaccination. The chain is built from TRBV30 and TRBJ1-2; 10 bases align to TRBD1. The CDR3 nucleotides read TGTGCCTGGAGGGACAGGGGGATGGATGGCTACACCTTC. Its protein product is CAWRDRGMDGYTF.